Listed below are T cell receptor beta chains from one sample, sequenced in a study of Ad26.COV2.S vaccination and SARS-CoV-2 variants. Generated by immunoSEQ multiplex PCR, the TCRdb table keeps only in-frame clones and is missing some. The table shows roughly 150,000 clones, with 86% occurring only once. The sequences come from peripheral blood, collected after recovery from COVID-19. The source of these receptors is a human donor who had recovered from COVID-19. Each CDR3 is given with its conserved first and last residue. The order of the fields is CDR3 protein, CDR3 DNA, CDR3 length, clone size, D gene, V gene, J gene. The D gene is left open where the match is weak. Clone size is shown for a subset of rows, as once, few, many or a class of expanded clone.

CDR3aa: CASSKDRGNWDSSYEQYF; CDR3nt: TGTGCCAGCAGCAAGGACAGGGGGAATTGGGACAGCTCCTACGAGCAGTACTTC; len: 18; abundance: -; d_gene: TRBD1; v_gene: TRBV7-9; j_gene: TRBJ2-7
CDR3aa: CASQGLTEAFF; CDR3nt: TGTGCCTCCCAAGGGCTCACTGAAGCTTTCTTT; len: 11; abundance: -; d_gene: -; v_gene: TRBV28; j_gene: TRBJ1-1
CDR3aa: CASSDTGASYEQYF; CDR3nt: TGCGCCAGCAGCGACACCGGGGCCTCCTACGAGCAGTACTTC; len: 14; abundance: -; d_gene: -; v_gene: TRBV5-1; j_gene: TRBJ2-7
CDR3aa: CASSPGQVQGNTEAFF; CDR3nt: TGTGCCAGCAGCCCAGGACAGGTCCAAGGAAACACTGAAGCTTTCTTT; len: 16; abundance: few; d_gene: TRBD1; v_gene: TRBV7-6; j_gene: TRBJ1-1
CDR3aa: CASSPQQLSGANVLTF; CDR3nt: TGTGCCAGCAGTCCTCAGCAGCTCTCTGGGGCCAACGTCCTGACTTTC; len: 16; abundance: -; d_gene: -; v_gene: TRBV7-6; j_gene: TRBJ2-6
CDR3aa: CASSFSRGTGSYEQYF; CDR3nt: TGTGCCAGCAGCTTCTCTCGGGGGACAGGCTCCTACGAGCAGTACTTC; len: 16; abundance: -; d_gene: TRBD1; v_gene: TRBV7-2; j_gene: TRBJ2-7
CDR3aa: CASSSYYPTDTQYF; CDR3nt: TGTGCCAGCAGCTCGTACTACCCCACAGATACGCAGTATTTT; len: 14; abundance: once; d_gene: -; v_gene: TRBV7-2; j_gene: TRBJ2-3
CDR3aa: CASSFGGVVQYF; CDR3nt: TGTGCCAGCAGCTTTGGTGGAGTGGTTCAGTACTTC; len: 12; abundance: -; d_gene: -; v_gene: TRBV11-2; j_gene: TRBJ2-4
CDR3aa: CASSLLLAGLNEQFF; CDR3nt: TGTGCCAGCAGCTTATTACTAGCGGGGCTAAATGAGCAGTTCTTC; len: 15; abundance: -; d_gene: TRBD2; v_gene: TRBV7-9; j_gene: TRBJ2-1
CDR3aa: CAWSLGGDTQYF; CDR3nt: TGTGCCTGGAGTTTGGGAGGCGATACGCAGTATTTT; len: 12; abundance: -; d_gene: -; v_gene: TRBV30; j_gene: TRBJ2-3
CDR3aa: CASSYRVTGELFF; CDR3nt: TGTGCCAGTTCATACAGGGTTACCGGGGAGCTGTTTTTT; len: 13; abundance: -; d_gene: -; v_gene: TRBV19; j_gene: TRBJ2-2
CDR3aa: CASSWDNTEAFF; CDR3nt: TGTGCCAGCAGTTGGGACAACACTGAAGCTTTCTTT; len: 12; abundance: -; d_gene: -; v_gene: TRBV6-5; j_gene: TRBJ1-1
CDR3aa: CASSQDMRLYNEKLFF; CDR3nt: TGCGCCAGCAGCCAAGATATGAGACTCTATAATGAAAAACTGTTTTTT; len: 16; abundance: -; d_gene: -; v_gene: TRBV4-3; j_gene: TRBJ1-4
CDR3aa: CASSRQGNYGYTF; CDR3nt: TGTGCCAGCAGCCGTCAGGGGAACTATGGCTACACCTTC; len: 13; abundance: -; d_gene: -; v_gene: TRBV9; j_gene: TRBJ1-2
CDR3aa: CASSQDRAGGNGYTF; CDR3nt: TGCGCCAGCAGCCAAGATCGGGCAGGGGGGAATGGCTACACCTTC; len: 15; abundance: -; d_gene: TRBD1; v_gene: TRBV4-1; j_gene: TRBJ1-2
CDR3aa: CASSQGYEQYF; CDR3nt: TGTGCCAGCAGCCAGGGTTACGAGCAGTACTTC; len: 11; abundance: -; d_gene: -; v_gene: TRBV3-1/TRBV3-2; j_gene: TRBJ2-7
CDR3aa: CASSRRGEPYNEQFF; CDR3nt: TGTGCCAGCAGCCGAAGGGGGGAACCCTACAATGAGCAGTTCTTC; len: 15; abundance: -; d_gene: -; v_gene: TRBV7-6; j_gene: TRBJ2-1
CDR3aa: CASNLDRDYEQYF; CDR3nt: TGTGCCAGCAACCTGGACAGGGACTACGAGCAGTACTTC; len: 13; abundance: -; d_gene: TRBD1; v_gene: TRBV27; j_gene: TRBJ2-7
CDR3aa: CASSGTGGLYGYTF; CDR3nt: TGCGCCAGCAGTGGGACTGGCGGACTATATGGCTACACCTTC; len: 14; abundance: -; d_gene: -; v_gene: TRBV10-2; j_gene: TRBJ1-2
CDR3aa: CASRKTGDGQPQHF; CDR3nt: TGTGCCAGCAGAAAGACAGGTGATGGGCAGCCCCAGCATTTT; len: 14; abundance: -; d_gene: -; v_gene: TRBV28; j_gene: TRBJ1-5
CDR3aa: CASSPLDSGGVPDTQYF; CDR3nt: TGTGCCAGCAGCCCCCTAGATAGCGGGGGGGTCCCAGATACGCAGTATTTT; len: 17; abundance: -; d_gene: TRBD2; v_gene: TRBV7-2; j_gene: TRBJ2-3
CDR3aa: CASSQEVAMFGGKPEAFF; CDR3nt: TGCGCCAGCAGCCAAGAAGTGGCTATGTTTGGGGGAAAGCCTGAAGCTTTCTTT; len: 18; abundance: -; d_gene: -; v_gene: TRBV4-3; j_gene: TRBJ1-1
CDR3aa: CASNNGGTGSYEQYF; CDR3nt: TGTGCCAGCAATAACGGCGGGACAGGATCCTACGAGCAGTACTTC; len: 15; abundance: -; d_gene: TRBD1; v_gene: TRBV28; j_gene: TRBJ2-7
CDR3aa: CASSQGVAGGPEDTQYF; CDR3nt: TGTGCCAGCAGCCAAGGGGTAGCGGGGGGGCCGGAAGATACGCAGTATTTT; len: 17; abundance: -; d_gene: TRBD2; v_gene: TRBV3-1/TRBV3-2; j_gene: TRBJ2-3
CDR3aa: CASSISGGAYNEQFF; CDR3nt: TGTGCCAGTAGTATTTCCGGGGGCGCCTACAATGAGCAGTTCTTC; len: 15; abundance: few; d_gene: -; v_gene: TRBV19; j_gene: TRBJ2-1
CDR3aa: CSVSTGGELFF; CDR3nt: TGCAGCGTTTCGACGGGCGGGGAGCTGTTTTTT; len: 11; abundance: -; d_gene: -; v_gene: TRBV29-1; j_gene: TRBJ2-2
CDR3aa: CASSFDYLQGHEQYF; CDR3nt: TGTGCCAGCAGCTTTGACTACCTTCAGGGCCACGAGCAGTACTTC; len: 15; abundance: -; d_gene: -; v_gene: TRBV5-6; j_gene: TRBJ2-7
CDR3aa: CASSPRTGGYTF; CDR3nt: TGCGCCAGCAGCCCTCGGACGGGTGGCTACACCTTC; len: 12; abundance: once; d_gene: -; v_gene: TRBV4-1; j_gene: TRBJ1-2
CDR3aa: CASSSHRDFGGYTF; CDR3nt: TGTGCCAGCAGTTCCCACAGGGATTTTGGTGGCTACACCTTC; len: 14; abundance: -; d_gene: -; v_gene: TRBV27; j_gene: TRBJ1-2
CDR3aa: CASSANSNQPQHF; CDR3nt: TGTGCCAGCAGCGCAAATAGCAATCAGCCCCAGCATTTT; len: 13; abundance: -; d_gene: -; v_gene: TRBV2; j_gene: TRBJ1-5
CDR3aa: CASSQTTHSNQPQHF; CDR3nt: TGCGCCAGCAGCCAGACTACTCATAGCAATCAGCCCCAGCATTTT; len: 15; abundance: -; d_gene: -; v_gene: TRBV4-1; j_gene: TRBJ1-5
CDR3aa: CASSWRGSDQPQHF; CDR3nt: TGTGCCAGCAGTTGGAGGGGGTCTGATCAGCCCCAGCATTTT; len: 14; abundance: -; d_gene: -; v_gene: TRBV28; j_gene: TRBJ1-5
CDR3aa: CASSEGTYNSPLHF; CDR3nt: TGTGCCAGCAGCGAGGGGACCTATAATTCACCCCTCCACTTT; len: 14; abundance: -; d_gene: -; v_gene: TRBV9; j_gene: TRBJ1-6
CDR3aa: CASSLGPGQGQEQFF; CDR3nt: TGTGCCAGCAGCTTGGGGCCGGGACAGGGTCAAGAGCAGTTCTTC; len: 15; abundance: once; d_gene: TRBD1; v_gene: TRBV5-4; j_gene: TRBJ2-1
CDR3aa: CASSLVEGPYEQYF; CDR3nt: TGTGCCAGCAGCTTAGTCGAGGGTCCCTACGAGCAGTACTTC; len: 14; abundance: -; d_gene: -; v_gene: TRBV7-9; j_gene: TRBJ2-7
CDR3aa: CASSNPRRGTGELFF; CDR3nt: TGTGCCAGTAGTAACCCGCGCAGGGGGACCGGGGAGCTGTTTTTT; len: 15; abundance: once; d_gene: TRBD1; v_gene: TRBV19; j_gene: TRBJ2-2
CDR3aa: CASSQRGVGGIQYF; CDR3nt: TGTGCCAGCAGCCAGAGGGGCGTTGGGGGCATTCAGTACTTC; len: 14; abundance: -; d_gene: -; v_gene: TRBV3-1/TRBV3-2; j_gene: TRBJ2-4
CDR3aa: CASSHYGTEETQYF; CDR3nt: TGTGCCAGCAGCCATTATGGGACAGAGGAGACCCAGTACTTC; len: 14; abundance: -; d_gene: TRBD1; v_gene: TRBV7-2; j_gene: TRBJ2-5
CDR3aa: CASSYSRGASRETQYF; CDR3nt: TGTGCCAGCAGTTACTCGAGGGGGGCTAGCAGAGAGACCCAGTACTTC; len: 16; abundance: -; d_gene: -; v_gene: TRBV6-5; j_gene: TRBJ2-5
CDR3aa: CASTTTGYNEQFF; CDR3nt: TGTGCCAGCACTACCACTGGGTACAATGAGCAGTTCTTC; len: 13; abundance: -; d_gene: -; v_gene: TRBV6-6; j_gene: TRBJ2-1
CDR3aa: CASSSTTGDTGELFF; CDR3nt: TGTGCCAGCAGTAGTACCACTGGGGACACCGGGGAGCTGTTTTTT; len: 15; abundance: -; d_gene: -; v_gene: TRBV9; j_gene: TRBJ2-2
CDR3aa: CASSASGGQYNEQFF; CDR3nt: TGCGCCAGCAGCGCTAGCGGGGGCCAATACAATGAGCAGTTCTTC; len: 15; abundance: -; d_gene: TRBD2; v_gene: TRBV5-1; j_gene: TRBJ2-1